This record looks at one T cell receptor (beta chain) sequence and its context. Its specificity is not known. One end of the junction does not line up with germline, which may come from a read error. The CD4+ fraction was divided into a CD45RA+ naive subset and a CD45RA-negative memory subset. The method was immunoSEQ multiplex PCR; TCRdb's version includes in-frame clones alone and lacks a portion of them. The sample has some 2,500,000 clones; roughly 93% are singletons. This sample was taken from a study of shared clonotypes between healthy human individuals. CDR1 is SGHRS, CDR2 YFSETQ, per germline. There are 14 residues in the CDR3. Regarding the study as a whole: Naive subsets usually exceeded memory subsets in estimated richness. Some naive CD4 clonotypes, approximately 4.5%, turned up in common across a handful of donors. Blood was the only sampled material, and tissue repertoires likely differ.

The sequence derives from a man aged 18 to 35 in good health. Some clones in this sample may be carry-over from other donors' samples. Sequenced: naive CD4+ T cells from PBMCs. The subset: CD45RA+ positively selected. J is TRBJ1-1 and V is TRBV5-1; D remains unclear. The CDR3 protein is CASSLAAQNSEAFF. Written as DNA, the CDR3 is TGCGCCAGCAGCTTGGCGGCCCAAAACAGTGAAGCTTTCTTT.